This T cell receptor (beta chain) was found in a study of technical replicates of blood from a handful of donors. The germline gives CDR1 MDHEN, CDR2 SYDVKM. The CDR3 runs 11 residues. The V gene lost 2 bases and the J gene lost 4 bases, with 3 bases spanning the gap. Libraries were prepared by immunoSEQ multiplex PCR; TCRdb keeps only in-frame clonotypes and omits some of them. The table has 91,000 or so clones, less than 95% seen once. This chain connects TRBV28 to TRBJ2-7, with D unclear. Input material: T cells isolated from PBMCs. This clonotype originated in a human donor in good health. This CDR3 is CASSLTYEQYF. For the CDR3, the DNA is TGTGCCAGCAGTTTAACTTACGAGCAGTACTTC.